One and the same sample provided the 12 T cell receptor beta chains below, sequenced in a study of T cells in localized non-small cell lung cancer. Profiled with immunoSEQ multiplex PCR; TCRdb holds only in-frame clones, not every one. The top ten clones hold about 20% of a sample with 11,000 or so clones, more than 70% of them seen once. Material: peripheral blood, obtained before any cancer treatment. Receptors were obtained from a male donor at least 60 years old with stage I lung adenocarcinoma.

The V and J genes are TRBV5-6 and TRBJ2-5; D is undetermined. Germline CDR1 is SGHDT and CDR2 is YYEEEE. The V end was cut by 0 bases, the J end by 1 base, with 10 bases between. The CDR3 is 15 amino acids. In DNA, the CDR3 is TGTGCCAGCAGCTTGGCCTCGAGATTCCAAGAGACCCAGTACTTC. Translating it yields CASSLASRFQETQYF.

The rearrangement links TRBV6-5 to TRBJ2-7, with D possibly TRBD1 on 5 matching bases. CDR1 and CDR2 (germline): MNHEY, SVGAGI. Trimming removed 3 bases from V and 1 base from J, with 13 bases in between. The CDR3 extends over 15 amino acids. The CDR3 is CASSYRDSTSYEQYF. The DNA for the CDR3 is TGTGCCAGCAGTTATAGAGACAGCACTTCCTACGAGCAGTACTTC.

The genes are TRBV5-1 and TRBJ1-2; 7 positions agree with TRBD1. J gave up 7 bases and V 0 bases, and 9 bases lay outside the gene matches. Germline V lookup: CDR1 SGHRS, CDR2 YFSETQ. There are 15 residues in the CDR3. The CDR3 nucleotides read TGCGCCAGCAGCTTGGCAGGGAACAGGGGAGGTGGCTACACCTTC. This gives the protein CASSLAGNRGGGYTF.

V is TRBV7-2 and J is TRBJ1-1, with D unclear. The CDR3 spans 13 residues. The V gene lost 5 bases and the J gene lost 0 bases, with 7 bases spanning the gap. The germline gives CDR1 SGHTA, CDR2 FQGNSA. CDR3 in DNA: TGTGCCAGCAGCCCGACCCTGAACACTGAAGCTTTCTTT. It is translated as CASSPTLNTEAFF. Full variable domain (remainder filled in from reference TRBV7-2 and TRBJ1-1): GAGVSQSPSNKVTEKGKDVELRCDPISGHTALYWYRQSLGQGLEFLIYFQGNSAPDKSGLPSDRFSAERTGGSVSTLTIQRTQQEDSAVYLCASSPTLNTEAFFGQGTRLTVV.

On this clone itself: The limits of the CDR3 on the DNA are not certain, so only TCRdb's listed CDR3 is given. The chain joins TRBV4-3 to TRBJ2-5; TRBD2 is the table's D call and was not checked against the DNA. Counting both end residues, the CDR3 totals 14 amino acids. CDR1 is LGHNA, CDR2 YSLEER, per germline. CDR3: CASSTSGGPETQYF.

The genes are TRBV28 and TRBJ2-1; possible D gene TRBD2, 6 bases. V was pared by 6 bases and J by 0 bases, with 15 bases between. The length of the CDR3 is 16 residues. Germline CDR1 reads MDHEN; CDR2 reads SYDVKM. The CDR3: CASRAQRVSSYNEQFF. The CDR3 nucleotides read TGTGCCAGCAGAGCCCAGCGGGTGAGCTCCTACAATGAGCAGTTCTTC.

This rearrangement joins TRBV7-8 to TRBJ2-5; possibly TRBD1 for D (6 bases). Germline CDR1 and CDR2: SGHVS and FQNEAQ. V shed 3 bases and J shed 6 bases, with 20 bases lying between them. The CDR3 has 16 amino acids. The CDR3 DNA sequence: TGTGCCAGCAGCTTCTTAGTCCCAGGGGTTCGGAAGACCCAGTACTTC. Translating gives CASSFLVPGVRKTQYF.

The chain is built from TRBV5-1 and TRBJ2-7, with unresolved D. The CDR3 has 13 residues. Trimming pared 4 bases from V and 6 bases from J, leaving 14 bases between. From germline, CDR1 is SGHRS and CDR2 YFSETQ. The CDR3 here is CASSTIGRAEQYF. In nucleotides, the CDR3 is TGCGCCAGCAGCACCATCGGAAGGGCCGAGCAGTACTTC.

CDR3: CASSPQGPPSTDTQYF. The CDR3 DNA sequence: TGTGCCAGCAGCCCTCAGGGGCCCCCTAGCACAGATACGCAGTATTTT. This chain uses TRBV4-2 with TRBJ2-3; D perhaps matches TRBD1 (6 bases). V lost 4 bases to trimming and J lost 0 bases, with 14 bases between them. The germline V gene has CDR1 LGHNA and CDR2 YNFKEQ. This CDR3 comprises 16 residues.

The rearrangement links TRBV5-1 to TRBJ1-1, with 9 bases aligning to TRBD1. The CDR3 consists of 17 residues. Losses at the gene ends were 3 bases for V and 0 bases for J; bases not matched to a gene: 9. Per the germline V gene, CDR1 is SGHRS and CDR2 is YFSETQ. This CDR3 is CASSSTGTGRMNTEAFF. In DNA, the CDR3 is TGCGCCAGCAGCTCGACAGGGACAGGGAGAATGAACACTGAAGCTTTCTTT. The full variable domain, in which reference TRBV5-1 and TRBJ1-1 provide the parts outside the CDR3, is KAGVTQTPRYLIKTRGQQVTLSCSPISGHRSVSWYQQTPGQGLQFLFEYFSETQRNKGNFPGRFSGRQFSNSRSEMNVSTLELGDSALYLCASSSTGTGRMNTEAFFGQGTRLTVV.

The V call is TRBV18, the J call TRBJ1-5; D unclear. V gave up 6 bases and J gave up 3 bases, with 21 bases separating them. Germline V gene sequence: CDR1 KGHSH, CDR2 LQKENI. The CDR3 is 17 residues long. This CDR3 is CASSSDRSSTNNQPQHF. The CDR3 region has the DNA TGTGCCAGCTCCTCGGACCGGTCCTCTACAAACAATCAGCCCCAGCATTTT.

This clone was found once. The chain links TRBV4-2 to TRBJ2-6; 14 nucleotides align to TRBD2. Trimming took 2 bases from V and 5 from J; bases not matched to a gene: 8. CDR1 and CDR2 from the germline V gene are LGHNA and YNFKEQ. The length of the CDR3 is 19 residues. The CDR3 loop is CASSQRQTSGGDRANVLTF. The CDR3 bases are TGTGCCAGCAGCCAACGCCAGACTAGCGGGGGGGACAGGGCCAACGTCCTGACTTTC.